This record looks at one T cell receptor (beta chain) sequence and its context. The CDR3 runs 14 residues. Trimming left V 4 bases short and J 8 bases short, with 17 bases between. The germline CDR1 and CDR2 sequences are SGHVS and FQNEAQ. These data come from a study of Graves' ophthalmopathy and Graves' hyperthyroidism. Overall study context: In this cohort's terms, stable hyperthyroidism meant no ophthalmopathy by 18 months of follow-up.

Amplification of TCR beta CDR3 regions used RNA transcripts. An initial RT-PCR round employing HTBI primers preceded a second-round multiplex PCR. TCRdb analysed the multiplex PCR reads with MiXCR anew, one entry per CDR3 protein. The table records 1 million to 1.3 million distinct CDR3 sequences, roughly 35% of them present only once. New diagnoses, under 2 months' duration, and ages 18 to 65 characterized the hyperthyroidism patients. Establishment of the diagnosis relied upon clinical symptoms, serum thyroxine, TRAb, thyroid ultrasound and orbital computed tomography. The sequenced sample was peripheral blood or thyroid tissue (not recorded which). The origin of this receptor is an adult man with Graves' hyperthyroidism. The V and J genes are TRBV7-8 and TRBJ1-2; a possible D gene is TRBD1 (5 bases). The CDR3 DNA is TGTGCCAGCAGCTACATGCTTGGGAGGGACGGCTACACCTTC. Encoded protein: CASSYMLGRDGYTF.